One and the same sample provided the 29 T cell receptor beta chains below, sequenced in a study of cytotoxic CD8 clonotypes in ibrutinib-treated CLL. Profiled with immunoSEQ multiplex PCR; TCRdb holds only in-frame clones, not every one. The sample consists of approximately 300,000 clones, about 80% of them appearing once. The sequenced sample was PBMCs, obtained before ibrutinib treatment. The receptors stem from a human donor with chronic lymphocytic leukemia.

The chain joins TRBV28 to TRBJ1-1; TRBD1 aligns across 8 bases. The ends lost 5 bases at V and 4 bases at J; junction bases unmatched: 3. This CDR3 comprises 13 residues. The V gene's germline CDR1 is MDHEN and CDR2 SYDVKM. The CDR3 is CASSHTGGTEAFF. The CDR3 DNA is TGTGCCAGCAGTCACACAGGGGGCACTGAAGCTTTCTTT.

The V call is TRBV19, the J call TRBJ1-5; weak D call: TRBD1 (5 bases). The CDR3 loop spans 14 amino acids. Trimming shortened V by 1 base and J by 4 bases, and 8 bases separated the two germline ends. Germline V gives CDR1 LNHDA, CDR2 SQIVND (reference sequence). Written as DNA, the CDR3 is TGTGCCAGTAGTATAGGGGGCCCAAATCAGCCCCAGCATTTT. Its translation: CASSIGGPNQPQHF.

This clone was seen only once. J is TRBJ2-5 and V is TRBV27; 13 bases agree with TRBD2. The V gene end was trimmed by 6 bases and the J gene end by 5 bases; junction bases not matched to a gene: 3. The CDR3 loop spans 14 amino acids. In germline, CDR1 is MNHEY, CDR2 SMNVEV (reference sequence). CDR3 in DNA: TGTGCCAGCAGCTCGACTAGCGGGAGGGAGACCCAGTACTTC. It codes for CASSSTSGRETQYF.

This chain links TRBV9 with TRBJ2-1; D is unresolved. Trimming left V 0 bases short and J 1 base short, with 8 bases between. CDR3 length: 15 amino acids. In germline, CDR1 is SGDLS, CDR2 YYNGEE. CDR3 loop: CASSVDVESYNEQFF. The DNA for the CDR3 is TGTGCCAGCAGCGTAGACGTGGAGTCCTACAATGAGCAGTTCTTC.

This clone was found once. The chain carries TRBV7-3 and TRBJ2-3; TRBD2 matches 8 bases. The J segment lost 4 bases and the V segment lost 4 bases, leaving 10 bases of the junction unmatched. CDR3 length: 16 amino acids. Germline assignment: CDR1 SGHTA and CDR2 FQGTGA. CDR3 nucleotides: TGTGCCAGCAGCTCATATAGCGGGACTCAGGCAGATACGCAGTATTTT. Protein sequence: CASSSYSGTQADTQYF.

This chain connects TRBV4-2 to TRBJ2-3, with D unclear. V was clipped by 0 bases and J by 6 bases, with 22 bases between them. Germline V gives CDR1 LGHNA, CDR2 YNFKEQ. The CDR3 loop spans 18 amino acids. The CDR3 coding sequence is TGTGCCAGCAGCCAAGATGCTGAGACCCGTTCTTTGTTGGATACGCAGTATTTT. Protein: CASSQDAETRSLLDTQYF.

The CDR3 coding sequence is TGTGCCAGCAGCTCAAGACTAGCGGGGAACTACGAGCAGTACTTC. It is translated as CASSSRLAGNYEQYF. The chain uses TRBV7-2 and TRBJ2-7, with 11 nucleotides matching TRBD2. Germline values: CDR1 SGHTA, CDR2 FQGNSA. This CDR3 is built from 15 residues. Trimming at V came to 4 bases and at J to 3 bases, leaving 5 bases not matched to a gene.

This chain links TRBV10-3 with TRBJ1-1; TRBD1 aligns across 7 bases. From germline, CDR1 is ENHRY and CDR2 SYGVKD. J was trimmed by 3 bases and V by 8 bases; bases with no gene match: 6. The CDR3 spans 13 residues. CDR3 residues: CAIQGGTDTEAFF. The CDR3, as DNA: TGTGCCATCCAGGGGGGTACGGACACTGAAGCTTTCTTT.

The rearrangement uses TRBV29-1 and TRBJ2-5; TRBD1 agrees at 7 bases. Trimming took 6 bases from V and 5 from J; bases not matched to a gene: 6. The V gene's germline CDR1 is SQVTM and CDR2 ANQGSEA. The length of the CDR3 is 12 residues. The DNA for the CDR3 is TGCAGCGTGAGCAGGGGGTCGGAGACCCAGTACTTC. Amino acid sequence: CSVSRGSETQYF.

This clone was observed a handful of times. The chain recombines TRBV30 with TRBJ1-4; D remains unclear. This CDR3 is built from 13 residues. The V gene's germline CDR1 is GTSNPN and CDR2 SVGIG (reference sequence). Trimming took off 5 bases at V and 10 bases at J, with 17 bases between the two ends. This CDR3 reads CAWEVLPGRKLFF. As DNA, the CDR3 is TGTGCCTGGGAGGTCCTTCCGGGGAGAAAACTGTTTTTT.

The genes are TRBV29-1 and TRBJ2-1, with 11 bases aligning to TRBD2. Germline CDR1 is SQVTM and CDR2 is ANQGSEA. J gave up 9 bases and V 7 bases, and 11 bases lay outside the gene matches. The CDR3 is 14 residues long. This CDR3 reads CSAAVAGGPVEQFF. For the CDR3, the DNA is TGCAGCGCCGCGGTAGCGGGAGGGCCGGTTGAGCAGTTCTTC.

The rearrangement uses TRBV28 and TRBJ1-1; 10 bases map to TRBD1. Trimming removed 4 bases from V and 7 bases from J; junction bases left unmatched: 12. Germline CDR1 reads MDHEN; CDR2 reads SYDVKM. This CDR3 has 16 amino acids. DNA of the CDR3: TGTGCCAGCAGTTCACCAACTAGGGACAGGGGAGGTGAAGCTTTCTTT. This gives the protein CASSSPTRDRGGEAFF.

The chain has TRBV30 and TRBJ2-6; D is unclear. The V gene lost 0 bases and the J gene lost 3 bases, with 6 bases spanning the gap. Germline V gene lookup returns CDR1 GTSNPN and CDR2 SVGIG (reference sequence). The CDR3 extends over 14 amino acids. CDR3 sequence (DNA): TGTGCCTGGAGTGTACTTCTTGGGGCCAACGTCCTGACTTTC. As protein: CAWSVLLGANVLTF.

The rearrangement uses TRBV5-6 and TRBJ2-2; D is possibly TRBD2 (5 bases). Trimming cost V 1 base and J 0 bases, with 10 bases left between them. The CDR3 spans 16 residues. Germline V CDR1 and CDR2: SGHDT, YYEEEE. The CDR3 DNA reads TGTGCCAGCAGCTTGTCGCGGACTTCGAACACCGGGGAGCTGTTTTTT. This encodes CASSLSRTSNTGELFF.

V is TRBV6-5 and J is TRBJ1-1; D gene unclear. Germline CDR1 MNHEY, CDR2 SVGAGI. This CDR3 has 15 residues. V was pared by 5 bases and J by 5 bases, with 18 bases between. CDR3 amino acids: CASSARFTGATEAFF. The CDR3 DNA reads TGTGCCAGCAGTGCGCGGTTTACGGGTGCTACTGAAGCTTTCTTT.

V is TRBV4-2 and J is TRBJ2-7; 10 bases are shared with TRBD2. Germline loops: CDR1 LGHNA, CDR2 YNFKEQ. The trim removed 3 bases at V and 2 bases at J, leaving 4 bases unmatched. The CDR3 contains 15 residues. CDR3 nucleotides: TGTGCCAGCAGCCATGAACTAGCGGGAACCTACGAGCAGTACTTC. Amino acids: CASSHELAGTYEQYF.

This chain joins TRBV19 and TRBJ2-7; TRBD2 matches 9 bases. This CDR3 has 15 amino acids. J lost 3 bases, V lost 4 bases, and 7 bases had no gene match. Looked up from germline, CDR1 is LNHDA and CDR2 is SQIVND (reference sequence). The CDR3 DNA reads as TGTGCCAGTAGTACCTCGACTAGCGGACTCTACGAGCAGTACTTC. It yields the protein CASSTSTSGLYEQYF.

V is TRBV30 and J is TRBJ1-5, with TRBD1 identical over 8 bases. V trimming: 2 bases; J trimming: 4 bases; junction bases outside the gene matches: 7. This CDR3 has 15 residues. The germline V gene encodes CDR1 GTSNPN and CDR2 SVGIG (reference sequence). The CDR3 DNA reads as TGTGCCTGGAGTTGGACAGGGCTCCCTAATCAGCCCCAGCATTTT. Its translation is CAWSWTGLPNQPQHF. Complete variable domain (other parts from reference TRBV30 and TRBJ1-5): SQTIHQWPATLVQPVGSPLSLECTVEGTSNPNLYWYRQAAGRGLQLLFYSVGIGQISSEVPQNLSASRPQDRQFILSSKKLLLSDSGFYLCAWSWTGLPNQPQHFGDGTRLSIL.

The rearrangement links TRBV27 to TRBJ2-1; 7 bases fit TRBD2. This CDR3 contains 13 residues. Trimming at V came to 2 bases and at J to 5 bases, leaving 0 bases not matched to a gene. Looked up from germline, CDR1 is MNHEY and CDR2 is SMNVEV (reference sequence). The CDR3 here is CASSLGRDNEQFF. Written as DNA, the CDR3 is TGTGCCAGCAGTTTAGGGAGGGACAATGAGCAGTTCTTC.

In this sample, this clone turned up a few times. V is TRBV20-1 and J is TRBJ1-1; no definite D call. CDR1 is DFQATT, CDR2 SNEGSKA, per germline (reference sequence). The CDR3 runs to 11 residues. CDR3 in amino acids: CRTLLGTEAFF. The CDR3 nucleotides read TGCAGGACATTGCTGGGCACTGAAGCTTTCTTT.

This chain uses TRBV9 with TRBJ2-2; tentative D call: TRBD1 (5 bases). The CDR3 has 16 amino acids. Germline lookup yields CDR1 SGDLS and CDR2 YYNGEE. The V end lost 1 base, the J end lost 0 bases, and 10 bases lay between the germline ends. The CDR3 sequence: CASSVRQSPNTGELFF. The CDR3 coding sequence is TGTGCCAGCAGCGTACGACAGAGCCCGAACACCGGGGAGCTGTTTTTT.

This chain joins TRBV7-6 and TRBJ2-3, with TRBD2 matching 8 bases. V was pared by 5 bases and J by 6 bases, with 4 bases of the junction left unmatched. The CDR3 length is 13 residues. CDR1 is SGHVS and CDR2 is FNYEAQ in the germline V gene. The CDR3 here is CASSLRLADTQYF. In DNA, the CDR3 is TGTGCCAGCAGCCTAAGACTAGCGGATACGCAGTATTTT.

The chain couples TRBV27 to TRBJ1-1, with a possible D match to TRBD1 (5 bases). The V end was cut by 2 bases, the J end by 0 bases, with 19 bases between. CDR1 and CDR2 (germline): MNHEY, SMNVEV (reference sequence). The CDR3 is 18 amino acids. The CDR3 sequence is CASSLSLRDGGMNTEAFF. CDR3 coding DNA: TGTGCCAGCAGTTTAAGCCTCCGGGACGGGGGAATGAACACTGAAGCTTTCTTT.

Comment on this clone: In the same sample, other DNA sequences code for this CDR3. The CDR3, as DNA: TGCAGCGTCAGACAGGGGGGAGGAAACACCATATATTTT. This encodes CSVRQGGGNTIYF. V is TRBV29-1 and J is TRBJ1-3; 9 bases agree with TRBD1. The length of the CDR3 is 13 residues. Looked up from germline, CDR1 is SQVTM and CDR2 is ANQGSEA. The V gene end was trimmed by 6 bases and the J gene end by 4 bases; junction bases not matched to a gene: 4.

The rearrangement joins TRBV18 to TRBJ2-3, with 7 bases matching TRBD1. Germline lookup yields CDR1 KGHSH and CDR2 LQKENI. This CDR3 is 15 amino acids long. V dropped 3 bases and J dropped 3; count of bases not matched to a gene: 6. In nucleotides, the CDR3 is TGTGCCAGCTCACCTCGACAGGGTGGTACAGATACGCAGTATTTT. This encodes CASSPRQGGTDTQYF.

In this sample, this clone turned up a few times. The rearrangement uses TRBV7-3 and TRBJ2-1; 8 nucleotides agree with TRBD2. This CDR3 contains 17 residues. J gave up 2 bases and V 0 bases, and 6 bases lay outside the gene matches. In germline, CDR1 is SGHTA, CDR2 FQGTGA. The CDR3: CASSLTGSSGPYNEQFF. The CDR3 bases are TGTGCCAGCAGCTTAACGGGGTCTAGCGGGCCCTACAATGAGCAGTTCTTC.

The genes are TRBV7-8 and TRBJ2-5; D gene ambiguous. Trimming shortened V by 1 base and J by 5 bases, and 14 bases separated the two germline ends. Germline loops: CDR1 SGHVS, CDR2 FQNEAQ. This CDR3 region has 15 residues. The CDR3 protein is CASSLGWQPWETQYF. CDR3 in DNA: TGTGCCAGCAGCTTAGGTTGGCAGCCCTGGGAGACCCAGTACTTC.

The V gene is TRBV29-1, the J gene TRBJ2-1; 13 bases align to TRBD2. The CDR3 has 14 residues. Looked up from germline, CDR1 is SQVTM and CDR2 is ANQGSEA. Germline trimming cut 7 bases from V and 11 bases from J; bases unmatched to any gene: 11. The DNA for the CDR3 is TGCAGCGCCGCCGGACTAGCGGGAGTTTGGCAGCAGTTCTTC. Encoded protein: CSAAGLAGVWQQFF.

For the CDR3, the DNA is TGCGCCAGCAGCCGGACTAGCGGAGCCACCGGGGAGCTGTTTTTT. It yields the protein CASSRTSGATGELFF. V is TRBV5-1 and J is TRBJ2-2; 10 bases align to TRBD2. Germline values: CDR1 SGHRS, CDR2 YFSETQ. The CDR3 loop spans 15 amino acids. With V trimmed by 4 bases and J by 4 bases, 4 bases remained unmatched.